There are many counts of the clone carrying this T cell receptor beta chain. The TCRbeta library was prepared with unique molecular identifiers. In TCRdb, the PCR reads were re-called with MiXCR into one record per CDR3 protein. This table has more than 120,000 distinct CDR3 sequences, around 8.8% appearing once. Deletions cut 7 bases from V and 2 bases from J, with 14 bases between. The CDR3 sequence is 14 residues long. Germline CDR1 reads MNHNS; CDR2 reads SASEGT. This entry comes from a study of T-cell reconstitution after alpha-beta-depleted transplantation in children. This sequence joins TRBV6-1 and TRBJ1-2, with a possible D match to TRBD1 (5 bases). The sample here was PBMCs, mostly from graft donor cells, taken 180 days after TCRalphabeta/CD19-depleted stem cell transplant. The sequence was collected from a female patient aged 2-15 years who had a stem cell transplant for congenital amegakaryocytic thrombocytopenia, so the T cells may come from the graft donor. CDR3 DNA: TGTGCCAGCACCCTTACCGGGGGGAACTATGGCTACACCTTC. As protein: CASTLTGGNYGYTF.